The clone carrying this T cell receptor (beta chain) has only a few counts. iRepertoire HTBI primers and Arm-PCR of CDR3 regions built TCR beta libraries. MiXCR, run by TCRdb on the multiplex PCR reads, gives a single entry per CDR3 protein. The repertoire holds 420,000 or so distinct CDR3 sequences, with 16% as singletons. The time point: newly diagnosed GD, antithyroid drugs for less than 3 months. Construction of the TCR library relied on RNA isolated from PBMCs. This entry is derived from a study of regulatory T cells in long-lasting Graves disease. Per germline, CDR1 SGHTA and CDR2 FQGNSA. The CDR3 is 15 residues long. The V and J ends lost 5 bases and 0 bases, in that order; junction bases with no gene match: 4. The sample also formed part of further work on T cells in Graves' hyperthyroidism and ophthalmopathy.

This TCR derives from a woman under 30 with Graves disease. This chain links TRBV7-2 with TRBJ1-5; TRBD1 aligns across 7 bases. Sequences were derived from peripheral blood mononuclear cells (PBMCs), sampled at new diagnosis, from a patient treated with antithyroid drugs. Written as DNA, the CDR3 is TGTGCCAGCAGCACGACAGGGACTAGCAATCAGCCCCAGCATTTT. It codes for CASSTTGTSNQPQHF.